Below are 2 T cell receptor beta chains sequenced from a single sample in a study of T cells in Graves' hyperthyroidism and ophthalmopathy. Amplification of TCR beta CDR3 regions used RNA as the template. The primer set for the first-round RT-PCR of the TCR CDR3 was HTBI. TCRdb reanalysed the multiplex PCR reads using MiXCR and keeps one entry per CDR3 protein. The data show 90,000 to 120,000 distinct CDR3 sequences, with 16% seen just once and about 44% held by the top ten. The sample comprised blood. These receptors originate from a woman between 50 and 59 years old with Graves' hyperthyroidism.

This clonotype came up many times. The chain is built from TRBV6-5 and TRBJ2-4, with D uncertain. The CDR3 is 11 residues long. Trimming left V 7 bases short and J 8 bases short, with 9 bases between. The germline gives CDR1 MNHEY, CDR2 SVGAGI. The CDR3 region is CASNQADIQYF. CDR3 DNA sequence: TGTGCCAGCAACCAGGCGGACATTCAGTACTTC.

The table lists this clonotype with many counts. The genes are TRBV6-1 and TRBJ2-5; D is perhaps TRBD1 or TRBD2 (5 bases each). The CDR3 extends over 12 amino acids. The V gene's germline CDR1 is MNHNS and CDR2 SASEGT. Trimming left V 3 bases short and J 6 bases short, with 8 bases between. The CDR3 coding sequence is TGTGCCAGCAGTGAGGGGGTAAAGACCCAGTACTTC. Translating gives CASSEGVKTQYF.